This is a list of T cell receptor beta chains from one sample in a study of blood T cells in healthy people across ages. A single record per CDR3 protein comes from TCRdb applying MiXCR to the 5' RACE reads. The sample lists some 1.5 million distinct CDR3 sequences, 35% to 45% occurring once. Sequenced sample: blood. The receptor source for this set is a young woman in good health. Both conserved end residues are part of each CDR3. A D gene is named only where the DNA matches it firmly. Part of the rows lack a size; the others show once, few, many or a class for expanded clones.

clone_size,j_call,d_call,v_call,cdr3_nt,cdr3_aa
-,TRBJ2-7,-,TRBV12-3/TRBV12-4,TGTGCCAGCAGTTTCACGGGGATCGAGCAGTACTTC,CASSFTGIEQYF
-,TRBJ2-3,TRBD2,TRBV7-8,TGTGCCAGCAGCTTAGCGCCGGGGGGTGTAGATACGCAGTATTTT,CASSLAPGGVDTQYF
-,TRBJ2-7,-,TRBV4-2,TGTGCCAGCAGCCAATTTCACGGGGCCTCCTACGAGCAGTACTTC,CASSQFHGASYEQYF
-,TRBJ2-5,-,TRBV4-3,TGCGCCAGCAGCCGACAGGTTTTTGAGACCCAGTACTTC,CASSRQVFETQYF
-,TRBJ2-7,-,TRBV28,TGTGCCAGCAGTTTATTCAACTCCTACGAGCAGTACTTC,CASSLFNSYEQYF
-,TRBJ1-5,-,TRBV28,TGTGCCAGTAATGCCAGGACCTATAGCAATCAGCCCCAGCATTTT,CASNARTYSNQPQHF
-,TRBJ2-7,-,TRBV28,TGTGCCGCCAGACCAGAGGGCTACAATGAGCAGTACTTC,CAARPEGYNEQYF
few,TRBJ2-7,-,TRBV7-9,TGTGCCAGCAGCGCCCGGGACCAACCCTACGAGCAGTACTTC,CASSARDQPYEQYF
few,TRBJ1-2,-,TRBV4-3,TGCGCCAGCAGCCAAATACAGGGAGAGTATGGCTACACCTTC,CASSQIQGEYGYTF
-,TRBJ1-2,-,TRBV12-3/TRBV12-4,TGTGCCAGCAGTTTAGTAGGATTCTCGAACTATGGCTACACCTTC,CASSLVGFSNYGYTF
-,TRBJ2-7,TRBD1,TRBV20-1,TGCAGTGCTAGAGAGCCAGACAGGGTTATGTACGAGCAGTACTTC,CSAREPDRVMYEQYF
-,TRBJ2-5,-,TRBV7-2,TGTGCCAGCAGCTTAGAGGCCAGCTTGGAGACCCAGTACTTC,CASSLEASLETQYF
-,TRBJ1-1,-,TRBV5-1,TGCGCCAGCAGCTTGAACAGCCTTAAGAACACTGAAGCTTTCTTT,CASSLNSLKNTEAFF
many,TRBJ2-5,-,TRBV3-1,TGTGCCAGCAGCCGGGTAGGAGAGACCCAGTACTTC,CASSRVGETQYF
-,TRBJ1-2,TRBD1,TRBV10-3,TGTGCCATCAGTCCGGGACAGCACTCTAACTATGGCTACACCTTC,CAISPGQHSNYGYTF
-,TRBJ1-4,-,TRBV7-9,TGTGCCAGCAGCTCTCCTTCAGCTGGGGAAAAACTGTTTTTT,CASSSPSAGEKLFF
-,TRBJ2-4,-,TRBV20-1,TGCAGTGCTAGACCCAATGGGGCAGATACTGCTTGGTACTTC,CSARPNGADTAWYF
-,TRBJ2-5,-,TRBV12-3/TRBV12-4,TGTGCCAGCAGTGTAGGGGGGACGAGGGAGCAGTACTTC,CASSVGGTREQYF
few,TRBJ1-1,TRBD1,TRBV12-3/TRBV12-4,TGTGCCAGCACCACGGGACAGGGGGACACTGAAGCTTTCTTT,CASTTGQGDTEAFF
-,TRBJ2-4,TRBD1,TRBV6-5,TGTGCCAGCAGTTACTTCGGGACAGGGATTACCAAAAACATTCAGTACTTC,CASSYFGTGITKNIQYF
-,TRBJ2-3,-,TRBV6-5,TGTGCCAGCAGGACCAGGGGGGTAAGAGATACGCAGTATTTT,CASRTRGVRDTQYF
-,TRBJ2-3,TRBD2,TRBV5-1,TGCGCCAGCAGCTTGTGGGCGGGGGGGGTCACAGATACGCAGTATTTT,CASSLWAGGVTDTQYF